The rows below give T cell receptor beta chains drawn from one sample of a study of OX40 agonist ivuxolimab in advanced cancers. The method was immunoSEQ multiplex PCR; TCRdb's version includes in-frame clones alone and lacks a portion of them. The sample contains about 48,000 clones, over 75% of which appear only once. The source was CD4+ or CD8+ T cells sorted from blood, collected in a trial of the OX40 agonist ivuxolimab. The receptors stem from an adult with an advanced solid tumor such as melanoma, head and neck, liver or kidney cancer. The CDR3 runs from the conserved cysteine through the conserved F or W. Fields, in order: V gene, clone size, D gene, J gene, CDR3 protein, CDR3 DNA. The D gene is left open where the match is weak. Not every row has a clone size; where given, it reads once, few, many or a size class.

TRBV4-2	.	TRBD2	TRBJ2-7	CASNSGRTSGSYEQYF	TGTGCCAGCAACTCAGGCAGGACTAGTGGATCCTACGAGCAGTACTTC
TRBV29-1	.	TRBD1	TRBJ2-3	CSVRNRGTDTQYF	TGCAGCGTTCGAAACAGGGGGACAGATACGCAGTATTTT
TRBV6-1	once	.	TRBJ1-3	CASSPAGSSGNTIYF	TGTGCCAGCAGTCCCGCCGGTAGCTCTGGAAACACCATATATTTT
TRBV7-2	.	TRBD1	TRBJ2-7	CASSQGQGNSYEQYF	TGTGCCAGCAGCCAAGGACAGGGCAATTCCTACGAGCAGTACTTC
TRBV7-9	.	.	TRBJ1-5	CASTLGGNQPQHF	TGTGCCAGCACCCTGGGGGGCAATCAGCCCCAGCATTTT
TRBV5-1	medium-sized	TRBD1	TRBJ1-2	CASSLAGTGGEGYTF	TGCGCCAGCAGCTTGGCGGGGACAGGGGGTGAAGGCTACACCTTC
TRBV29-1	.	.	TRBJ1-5	CSFQENTNQPQHF	TGCAGCTTTCAGGAAAATACCAATCAGCCCCAGCATTTT
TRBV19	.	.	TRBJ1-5	CASSPLNSNQPQHF	TGTGCCAGTAGTCCTCTTAATAGCAATCAGCCCCAGCATTTT
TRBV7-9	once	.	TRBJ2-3	CASSTIRGRADTQYF	TGTGCCAGCAGCACCATTCGGGGTCGGGCAGATACGCAGTATTTT
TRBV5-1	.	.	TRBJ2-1	CASSLGNYNEQFF	TGCGCCAGCAGCTTGGGAAACTACAATGAGCAGTTCTTC
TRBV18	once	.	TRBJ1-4	CASSPPGGAAGEKLFF	TGTGCCAGCTCACCACCGGGGGGGGCCGCAGGCGAAAAACTGTTTTTT
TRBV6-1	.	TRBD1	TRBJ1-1	CAGRTGLYTEAFF	TGTGCCGGGAGGACAGGGCTTTACACTGAAGCTTTCTTT
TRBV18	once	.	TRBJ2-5	CASSLAEETQYF	TGTGCCAGCTCACTAGCGGAAGAGACCCAGTACTTC